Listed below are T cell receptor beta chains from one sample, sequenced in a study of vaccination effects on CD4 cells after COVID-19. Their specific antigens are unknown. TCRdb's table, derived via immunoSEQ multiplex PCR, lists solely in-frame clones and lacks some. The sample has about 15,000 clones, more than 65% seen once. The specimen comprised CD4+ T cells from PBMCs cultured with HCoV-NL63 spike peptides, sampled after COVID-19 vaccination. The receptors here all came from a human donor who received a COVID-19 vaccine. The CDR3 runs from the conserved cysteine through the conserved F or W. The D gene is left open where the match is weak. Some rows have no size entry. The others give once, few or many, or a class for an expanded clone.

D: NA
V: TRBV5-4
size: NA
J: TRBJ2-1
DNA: TGTGCCAGCAGCTTGGTTGGAGGGCCCAATGAGCAGTTCTTC
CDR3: CASSLVGGPNEQFF

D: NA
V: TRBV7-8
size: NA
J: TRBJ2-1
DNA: TGTGCCAGCAGCTCCAGGAACTACAATGAGCAGTTCTTC
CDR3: CASSSRNYNEQFF

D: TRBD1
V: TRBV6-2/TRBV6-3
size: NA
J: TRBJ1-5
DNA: TGTGCCAGCAGCCTCCGGGACAGGGGGCGCAGGCAGCCCCAGCATTTT
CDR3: CASSLRDRGRRQPQHF

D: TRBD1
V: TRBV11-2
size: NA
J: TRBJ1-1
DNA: TGTGCCAGCCGCCGCCCTCAGACAGGGATTGAAGCTTTCTTT
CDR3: CASRRPQTGIEAFF

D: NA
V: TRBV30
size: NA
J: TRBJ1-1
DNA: TGTGCCTGGAGTGGAGGGGACACTGAAGCTTTCTTT
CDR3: CAWSGGDTEAFF

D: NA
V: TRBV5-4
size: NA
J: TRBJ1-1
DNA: TGTGCCAGCAGACTACAGGGGAACACTGAAGCTTTCTTT
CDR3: CASRLQGNTEAFF

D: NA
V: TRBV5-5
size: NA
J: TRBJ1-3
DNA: TGTGCCAGCAGCTTCAGAGGAAACACCATATATTTT
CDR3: CASSFRGNTIYF

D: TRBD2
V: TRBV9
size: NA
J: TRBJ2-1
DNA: TGTGCCAGCAGCGTTAGCGGGGGCTCCTACAATGAGCAGTTCTTC
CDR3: CASSVSGGSYNEQFF

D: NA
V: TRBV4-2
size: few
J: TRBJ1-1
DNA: TGTGCCAGCAGCCAAATACGGTTGGGAGCGAACACTGAAGCTTTCTTT
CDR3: CASSQIRLGANTEAFF

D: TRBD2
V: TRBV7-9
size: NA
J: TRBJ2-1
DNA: TGTGCCAGCAGCCCCACCGGGACTAGCGGACGGAGCTCCTACAATGAGCAGTTCTTC
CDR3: CASSPTGTSGRSSYNEQFF

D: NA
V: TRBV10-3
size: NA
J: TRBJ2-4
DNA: TGTGCCATCAGTGAGGGGTTAGCCAAAAACATTCAGTACTTC
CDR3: CAISEGLAKNIQYF

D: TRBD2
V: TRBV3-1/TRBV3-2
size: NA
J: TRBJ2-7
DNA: TGTGCCAGCAGCCGACTAGCGGACGCTACCTACGAGCAGTACTTC
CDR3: CASSRLADATYEQYF

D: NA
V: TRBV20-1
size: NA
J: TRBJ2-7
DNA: TGCAGTGCTGGTGATAACACCGGGACTCCTTCTGGCGAGCAGTACTTC
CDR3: CSAGDNTGTPSGEQYF

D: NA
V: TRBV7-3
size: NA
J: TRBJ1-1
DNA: TGTGCCAGCAGCGGGGGAATGAACACTGAAGCTTTCTTT
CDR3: CASSGGMNTEAFF

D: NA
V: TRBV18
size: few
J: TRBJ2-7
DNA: TGTGCCAGCTCACCCCAGGAGAGCTCCTACGAGCAGTACTTC
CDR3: CASSPQESSYEQYF

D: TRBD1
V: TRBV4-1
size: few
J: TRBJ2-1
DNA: TGCGCCAGCAGCCAAGAAGAAAGCCGGGACAGGGGCAATGAGCAGTTCTTC
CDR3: CASSQEESRDRGNEQFF

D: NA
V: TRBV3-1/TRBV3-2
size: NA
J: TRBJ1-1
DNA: TGTGCCAGCAGCCAGGATATCCGACAGCCTCCGCTGACTGAAGCTTTCTTT
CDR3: CASSQDIRQPPLTEAFF

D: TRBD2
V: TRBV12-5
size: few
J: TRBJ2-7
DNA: TGTGCTAGTGGTTTTTCAAGGACTAGCGGGCTCTACGAGCAGTACTTC
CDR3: CASGFSRTSGLYEQYF

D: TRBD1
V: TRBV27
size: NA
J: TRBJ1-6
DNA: TGTGCCAGCAGTTTATACGACAGGGGGACACCCCTCCACTTT
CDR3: CASSLYDRGTPLHF

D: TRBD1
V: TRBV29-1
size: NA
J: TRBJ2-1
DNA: TGCAGCGTGGGACAGGGCGGCTACAATGAGCAGTTCTTC
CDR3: CSVGQGGYNEQFF

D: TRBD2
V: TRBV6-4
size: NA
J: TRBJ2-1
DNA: TGTGCCAGCAGTGTTAGCGGGAGGGGCGTGGATGAGCAGTTCTTC
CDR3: CASSVSGRGVDEQFF

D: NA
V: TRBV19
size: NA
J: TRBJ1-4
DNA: TGTGCCAGTAGTAGGACTGCAACTAATGAAAAACTGTTTTTT
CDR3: CASSRTATNEKLFF

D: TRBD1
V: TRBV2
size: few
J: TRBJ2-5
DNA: TGTGCCAGCAGCCGTACAGGGGGAATCCAAGAGACCCAGTACTTC
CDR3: CASSRTGGIQETQYF

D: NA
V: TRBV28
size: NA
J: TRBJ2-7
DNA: TGTGCCAGCTGGGGGCAGACCTACGAGCAGTACTTC
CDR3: CASWGQTYEQYF

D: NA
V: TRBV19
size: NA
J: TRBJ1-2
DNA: TGTGCCAGTAGTATAGATGCCCGGGGTACAGGCTACACCTTC
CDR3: CASSIDARGTGYTF

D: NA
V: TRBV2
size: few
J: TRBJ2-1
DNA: TGTGCCAGCAGCGAGGGTCAGGGACCCTACAATGAGCAGTTCTTC
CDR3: CASSEGQGPYNEQFF

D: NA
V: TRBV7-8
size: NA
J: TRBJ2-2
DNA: TGTGCCAGCATCATCGATCCCTGGGGCGGGGAGCTGTTTTTT
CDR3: CASIIDPWGGELFF

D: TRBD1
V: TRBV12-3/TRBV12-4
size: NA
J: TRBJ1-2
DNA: TGTGCCAGCAGTACAGGGGTTCGCGGCTACACCTTC
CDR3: CASSTGVRGYTF

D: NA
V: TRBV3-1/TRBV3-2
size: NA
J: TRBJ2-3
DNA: TGTGCCAGCAGCCAAGTGGTAACAGATACGCAGTATTTT
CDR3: CASSQVVTDTQYF

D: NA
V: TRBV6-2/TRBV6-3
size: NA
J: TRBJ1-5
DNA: TGTGCCAGCAGTTACGGAGGAAATATCAATCAGCCCCAGCATTTT
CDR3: CASSYGGNINQPQHF

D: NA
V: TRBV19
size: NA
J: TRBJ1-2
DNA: TGTGCCAGTAGTATTTTGGGGCCCGGCCCTGGCTACACCTTC
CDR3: CASSILGPGPGYTF

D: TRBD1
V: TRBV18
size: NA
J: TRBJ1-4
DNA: TGTGCCAGCTCACAGGGACAGGGGACTGAAAAACTGTTTTTT
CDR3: CASSQGQGTEKLFF

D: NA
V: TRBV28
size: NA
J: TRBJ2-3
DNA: TGTGCCAGCAGTTTCCCCGGTCCACGCACAGATACGCAGTATTTT
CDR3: CASSFPGPRTDTQYF

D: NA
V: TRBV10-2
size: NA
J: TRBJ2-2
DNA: TGCGCCAGCCGGGGGGCGGGAGACACCGGGGAGCTGTTTTTT
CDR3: CASRGAGDTGELFF

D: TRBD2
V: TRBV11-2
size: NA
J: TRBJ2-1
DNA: TGTGCCAGCACCTCTAGCGGGAGGGCCCAGAAGCAGTTCTTC
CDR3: CASTSSGRAQKQFF

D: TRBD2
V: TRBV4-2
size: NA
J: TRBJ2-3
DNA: TGTGCCAGCAGCCAAGAGGGGGGGACTAGCAAAAATACGCAGTATTTT
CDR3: CASSQEGGTSKNTQYF

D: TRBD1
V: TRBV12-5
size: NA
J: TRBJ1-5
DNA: TGTGCTAGTGGTTTGGGACAGGGTCGCAATCAGCCCCAGCATTTT
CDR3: CASGLGQGRNQPQHF

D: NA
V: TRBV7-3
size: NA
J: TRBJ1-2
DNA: TGTGCCAGCAGCTTAGACACAGGCCTGGGCTACACCTTC
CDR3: CASSLDTGLGYTF

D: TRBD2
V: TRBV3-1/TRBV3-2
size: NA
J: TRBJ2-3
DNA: TGTGCCAGCAGCCAAGTGGGACTAGCGGGAGGGGTAGGGACAGATACGCAGTATTTT
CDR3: CASSQVGLAGGVGTDTQYF

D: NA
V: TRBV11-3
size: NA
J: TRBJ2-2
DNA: TGTGCCAGCAGCTCGGGACCAAACACCGGGGAGCTGTTTTTT
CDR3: CASSSGPNTGELFF

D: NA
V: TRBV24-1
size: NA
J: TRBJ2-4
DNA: TGTGCCACCAGTTCTCGGGACCGTGGGGGGAACATTCAGTACTTC
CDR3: CATSSRDRGGNIQYF

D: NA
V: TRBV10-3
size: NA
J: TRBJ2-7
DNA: TGTGCCATCAGTGAGTCTTCTTACGAGCAGTACTTC
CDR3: CAISESSYEQYF

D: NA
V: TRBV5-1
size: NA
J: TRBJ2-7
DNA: TGCGCCAGCAGCTTGGACGGCTACGAGCAGTACTTC
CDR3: CASSLDGYEQYF

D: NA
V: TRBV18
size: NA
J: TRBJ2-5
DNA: TGTGCCAGCTCACCCCGGGCGACTCCCCTTCGAGAGACCCAGTACTTC
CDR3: CASSPRATPLRETQYF

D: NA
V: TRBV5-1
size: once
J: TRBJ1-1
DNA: TGCGCCAGCAGCCCGTTCGCAGGGACCACTGAAGCTTTCTTT
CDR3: CASSPFAGTTEAFF

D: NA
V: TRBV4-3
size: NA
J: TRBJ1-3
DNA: TGCGCCAGCAGCCAAGAAAGCTCTGGAAACACCATATATTTT
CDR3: CASSQESSGNTIYF

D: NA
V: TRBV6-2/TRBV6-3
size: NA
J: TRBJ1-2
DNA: TGTGCCAGCAGCCGGGTCCGGGAGGGGTACTATGGCTACACCTTC
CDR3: CASSRVREGYYGYTF

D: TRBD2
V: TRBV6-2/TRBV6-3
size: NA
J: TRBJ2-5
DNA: TGTGCCAGCAGTTACGGGAGAGCGGGGGGGTCGTTAGGAGAGACCCAGTACTTC
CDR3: CASSYGRAGGSLGETQYF

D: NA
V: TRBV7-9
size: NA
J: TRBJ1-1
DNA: TGTGCCAGCAGCACCCATAGGGATGGGACTGAAGCTTTCTTT
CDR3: CASSTHRDGTEAFF

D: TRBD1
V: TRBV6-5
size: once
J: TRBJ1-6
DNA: TGTGCCAGCAGCCGCCCGACAGGGGAACCCCTCCACTTT
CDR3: CASSRPTGEPLHF

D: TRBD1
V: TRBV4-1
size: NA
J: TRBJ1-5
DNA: TGCGCCAGCAGCCATCACAAAGGGGACAGCGGGCCCCAGCATTTT
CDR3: CASSHHKGDSGPQHF

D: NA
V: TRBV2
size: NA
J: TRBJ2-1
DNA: TGTGCCAGCAGTTCCTACAATGAGCAGTTCTTC
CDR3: CASSSYNEQFF

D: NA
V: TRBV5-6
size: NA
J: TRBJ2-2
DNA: TGTGCCAGCAGCTTGGTGGGGGGAGGGGACAAATCGAACACCGGGGAGCTGTTTTTT
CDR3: CASSLVGGGDKSNTGELFF

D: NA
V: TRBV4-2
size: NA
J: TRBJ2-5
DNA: TGTGCCAGCAGCCAGCAACTAAACAACCAAGAGACCCAGTACTTC
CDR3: CASSQQLNNQETQYF